The clone carrying this T cell receptor (beta chain) was detected a few times. These data originate in a study of read filtering for tumor transcriptome and immune sequencing. The junction had 10 bases not matched to a gene; V was cut back by 4 bases and J by 6 bases. Germline lookup yields CDR1 SGHNT and CDR2 YYREEE (reference sequence). The CDR3 length is 15 residues. The library was built from 400 to 500 ng RNA with molecular barcoded adaptors for alpha/delta and beta/gamma chains. TCRdb reanalysed the reads using MiXCR and keeps one entry per CDR3 protein. Found here are some 130,000 distinct CDR3 sequences, 10% to 15% of them singletons; the top ten hold roughly 11%.

The chain employs TRBV5-4 and TRBJ2-5; 9 bases agree with TRBD2. This receptor was identified in a donor aged 40 or older with multiple myeloma. Sequencing input: a population of CD138-negative cells sorted from bone marrow. CDR3 sequence: CASSTAGTSTKTQYF. The CDR3, as DNA: TGTGCCAGCAGCACGGCCGGGACTAGCACGAAGACCCAGTACTTC.